This T cell receptor beta chain was identified during a study of Graves' ophthalmopathy and Graves' hyperthyroidism. This clonotype was counted at least ten times. Its antigen is undetermined. The authors amplified TCR beta CDR3 regions, and they did so from RNA transcripts for repertoire sequencing. An opening RT-PCR round employed HTBI primers and preceded a second-round multiplex PCR. Each CDR3 protein gets one entry after TCRdb re-called the multiplex PCR reads with MiXCR. Among more than 1,000,000 distinct CDR3 sequences listed, 35% to 45% were seen once. Overall study results and limits: Clonotypes were expanded in thyroid at above 0.001 frequency, and most also appeared in blood.

With 1 base removed from V and 3 bases from J, the gap between germline ends came to 9 bases. The CDR3 is made up of 14 amino acids. Per the germline V gene, CDR1 is SGHTA and CDR2 is FQGNSA. This TCR was sampled from an adult man with Graves' hyperthyroidism. Sample: peripheral blood or thyroid tissue (not recorded which). The chain is built from TRBV7-2 and TRBJ1-1; D is unclear. CDR3 in amino acids: CASSLVGHYTEAFF. CDR3 sequence (DNA): TGTGCCAGCAGCTTAGTGGGTCACTACACTGAAGCTTTCTTT.